The sequence of this TCR beta chain was determined in a study of cytomegalovirus exposure and HLA in healthy donors. PCR employed 60 Vbeta and 13 Jbeta primers. Libraries were prepared by immunoSEQ multiplex PCR; TCRdb keeps only in-frame clonotypes and omits some of them. The sample records about 120,000 clones, approximately 80% being singletons. From germline, CDR1 is SNHLY and CDR2 FYNNEI. V trimming: 5 bases; J trimming: 3 bases; junction bases outside the gene matches: 5. The CDR3 extends over 16 amino acids. The sequence was obtained from a man in his forties or fifties in good health and CMV-seronegative. The V and J genes are TRBV2 and TRBJ2-1; 12 bases fit TRBD2. Sequences were obtained from PBMCs. This CDR3 is CASSPSGGAFYNEQFF. The CDR3 DNA is TGTGCCAGCAGTCCTAGCGGGGGGGCTTTCTACAATGAGCAGTTCTTC.